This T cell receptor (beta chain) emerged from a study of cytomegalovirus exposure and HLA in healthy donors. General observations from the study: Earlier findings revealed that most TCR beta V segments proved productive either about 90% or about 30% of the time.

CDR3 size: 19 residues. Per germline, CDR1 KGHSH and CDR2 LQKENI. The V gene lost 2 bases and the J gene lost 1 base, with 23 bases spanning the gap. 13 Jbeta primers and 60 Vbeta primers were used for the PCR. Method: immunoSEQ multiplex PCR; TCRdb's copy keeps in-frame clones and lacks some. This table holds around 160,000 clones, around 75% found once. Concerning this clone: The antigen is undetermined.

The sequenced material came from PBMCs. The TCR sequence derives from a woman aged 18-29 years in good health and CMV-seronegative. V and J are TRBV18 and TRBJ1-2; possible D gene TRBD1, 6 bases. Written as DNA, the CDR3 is TGTGCCAGCTCACCAACTTATTCCAGAAAGACAGGCCTTAACTATGGCTACACCTTC. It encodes CASSPTYSRKTGLNYGYTF. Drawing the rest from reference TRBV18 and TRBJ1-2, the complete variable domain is NAGVMQNPRHLVRRRGQEARLRCSPMKGHSHVYWYRQLPEEGLKFMVYLQKENIIDESGMPKERFSAEFPKEGPSILRIQQVVRGDSAAYFCASSPTYSRKTGLNYGYTFGSGTRLTVV.